This entry describes one T cell receptor beta chain. As yet, its antigen is unknown. Germline V lookup: CDR1 MNHEY, CDR2 SMNVEV (reference sequence). The CDR3 spans 14 residues. V lost 2 bases to trimming and J lost 7 bases, with 14 bases between them. The data were obtained in a study of Ad26.COV2.S vaccination and SARS-CoV-2 variants. Study outcomes and limitations: A substantial breadth of spike-specific CD8+ and CD4+ T cell responses after vaccination has been reported.

The treatment was: around 19 received Ad26.COV2.S at low or high dose, single or two shots; five or six received placebo; per-sample allocation not given. The samples date from day 63 after the first vaccine or placebo injection. Participants' vaccine, an Ad26 vector, delivered Wuhan-strain SARS-CoV-2 spike. The assay was immunoSEQ multiplex PCR, and TCRdb's table has in-frame clones only and misses some. The repertoire consists of roughly 270,000 clones, with 70% to 90% occurring once and the leading ten covering less than 3.5%. The sequenced sample was peripheral blood, obtained in a trial of Ad26.COV2.S vaccine versus placebo. V is TRBV27 and J is TRBJ2-5; D is ambiguous. This TCR was sampled from a person between 18 and 65 years old who received the Ad26.COV2.S COVID-19 vaccine or a placebo. The chain's CDR3 is CASSLGYMGRTQYF. CDR3 in DNA: TGTGCCAGCAGTTTAGGATATATGGGTCGGACCCAGTACTTC.